These 2 T cell receptor beta chains originate from one sample sequenced in a study of Tregs in tolerant kidney transplant recipients. The nonmyeloablative bone marrow transplants came from related graft donors, with transient mixed chimerism. Here immunoSEQ multiplex PCR was the method, and the copy in TCRdb shows in-frame clones only, minus some. The sample holds about 50,000 clones, 89% seen once. The sequencing used CD8+ T cells from blood (PBMCs), collected 12 months after the transplant. The receptor set was obtained from a human patient who received a combined kidney and bone marrow transplant. A subset of T cells may come from the graft donor.

This sequence joins TRBV7-9 and TRBJ2-7, with D possibly being TRBD1 (7 bases). The CDR3 length is 16 residues. Germline V gene lookup returns CDR1 SEHNR and CDR2 FQNEAQ (reference sequence). Trimming took off 4 bases at V and 3 bases at J, with 19 bases between the two ends. The CDR3 coding sequence is TGTGCCAGCAGCTCCGCAACAGGGGAGGAGATCTACGAGCAGTACTTC. This codes for CASSSATGEEIYEQYF.

V usage is TRBV5-4 and J usage is TRBJ1-2; 11 positions match TRBD1. The V and J ends lost 1 base and 4 bases, in that order; junction bases with no gene match: 6. CDR1 and CDR2 (germline): SGHNT, YYREEE (reference sequence). The CDR3 sequence is 16 residues long. The CDR3 region is CASSLPGQGAGYGYTF. The DNA for the CDR3 is TGTGCCAGCAGCTTGCCCGGACAGGGGGCCGGCTATGGCTACACCTTC.